This T cell receptor beta chain was profiled in a study of regulatory T cells. Study-wide results and limits: Patient repertoires had restricted TRB V-J pairs and skewed V and J usage, most in Tregs. Hydrophobic residues at CDR3 positions 6 and 7 were enriched in conventional CD4+ T cells of CD3G-deficient patients.

Amplification used 52 TRBV primers and 13 TRBJ primers. Assay used: immunoSEQ multiplex PCR; TCRdb lists only in-frame clones, some missing. The data contain 25,000 or so clones, roughly 88% of them singletons. Regulatory (CD25-high CD127-low) and conventional (CD25-low CD127-high) CD4+ T cells were sorted separately. Concerning this clone: Antigen unknown.

Input material: conventional CD4+ T cells sorted from blood. The origin of this receptor is a child younger than 18 with CD3G deficiency.

The CDR3 reads CASSDLGVLNQPQHF. CDR3 nucleotide sequence: TGTGCCAGCAGTGATTTAGGGGTCCTAAATCAGCCCCAGCATTTT. This chain uses TRBV6-1 with TRBJ1-5; D perhaps matches TRBD1 (5 bases). CDR3 length: 15 residues. The ends were cut back, 3 bases at V and 4 bases at J, with 13 bases in the middle. Germline V gene lookup returns CDR1 MNHNS and CDR2 SASEGT.